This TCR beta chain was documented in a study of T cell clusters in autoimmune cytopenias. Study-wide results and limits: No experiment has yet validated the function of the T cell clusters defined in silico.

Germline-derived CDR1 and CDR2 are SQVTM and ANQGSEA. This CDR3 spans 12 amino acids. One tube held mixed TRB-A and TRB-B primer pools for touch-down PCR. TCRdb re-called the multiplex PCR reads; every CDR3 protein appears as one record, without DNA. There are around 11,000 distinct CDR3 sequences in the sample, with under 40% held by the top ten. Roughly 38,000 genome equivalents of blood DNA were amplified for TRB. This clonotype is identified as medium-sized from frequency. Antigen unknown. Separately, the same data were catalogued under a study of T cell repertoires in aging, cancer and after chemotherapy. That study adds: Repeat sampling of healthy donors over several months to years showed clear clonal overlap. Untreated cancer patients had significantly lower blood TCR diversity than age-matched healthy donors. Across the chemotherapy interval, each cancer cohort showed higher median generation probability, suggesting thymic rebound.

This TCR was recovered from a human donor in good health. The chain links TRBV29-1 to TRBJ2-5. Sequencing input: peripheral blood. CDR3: CSVRRRGETQYF.